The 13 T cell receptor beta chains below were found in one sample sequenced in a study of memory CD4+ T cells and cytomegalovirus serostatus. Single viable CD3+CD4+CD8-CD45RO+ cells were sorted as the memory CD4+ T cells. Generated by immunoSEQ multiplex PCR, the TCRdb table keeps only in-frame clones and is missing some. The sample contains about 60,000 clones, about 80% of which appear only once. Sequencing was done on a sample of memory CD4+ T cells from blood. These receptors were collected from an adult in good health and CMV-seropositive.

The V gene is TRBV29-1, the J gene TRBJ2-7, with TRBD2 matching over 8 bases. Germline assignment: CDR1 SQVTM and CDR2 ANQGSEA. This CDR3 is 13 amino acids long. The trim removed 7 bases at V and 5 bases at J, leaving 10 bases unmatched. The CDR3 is CSGGGRPQDEQYF. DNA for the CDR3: TGCAGCGGCGGGGGGAGGCCCCAAGACGAGCAGTACTTC.

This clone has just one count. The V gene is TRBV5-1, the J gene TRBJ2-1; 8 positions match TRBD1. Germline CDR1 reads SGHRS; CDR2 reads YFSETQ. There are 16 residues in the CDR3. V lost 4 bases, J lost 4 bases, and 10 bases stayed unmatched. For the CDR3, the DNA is TGCGCCAGCAGCCTGGGACAGGTTAACCCGTACAATGAGCAGTTCTTC. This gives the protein CASSLGQVNPYNEQFF.

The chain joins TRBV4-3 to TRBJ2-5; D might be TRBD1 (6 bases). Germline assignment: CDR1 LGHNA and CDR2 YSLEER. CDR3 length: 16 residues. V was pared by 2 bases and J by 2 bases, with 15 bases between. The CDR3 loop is CASSQNYRAGQETQYF. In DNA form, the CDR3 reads TGCGCCAGCAGCCAAAATTACAGGGCCGGGCAAGAGACCCAGTACTTC.

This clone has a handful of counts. This chain's CDR3 is CASSPDTGGYTF. Written as DNA, the CDR3 is TGTGCCAGCAGCCCCGACACGGGAGGCTACACCTTC. J is TRBJ1-2 and V is TRBV5-6; D not resolved. V lost 4 bases and J lost 8, with 12 bases in between. The CDR3 spans 12 residues. Germline assignment: CDR1 SGHDT and CDR2 YYEEEE.

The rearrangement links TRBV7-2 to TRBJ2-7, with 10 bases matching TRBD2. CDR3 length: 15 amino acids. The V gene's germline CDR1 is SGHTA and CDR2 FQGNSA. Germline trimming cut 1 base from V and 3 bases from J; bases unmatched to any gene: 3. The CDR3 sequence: CASSLGVAGGYEQYF. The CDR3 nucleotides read TGTGCCAGCAGCTTAGGGGTAGCGGGAGGCTACGAGCAGTACTTC.

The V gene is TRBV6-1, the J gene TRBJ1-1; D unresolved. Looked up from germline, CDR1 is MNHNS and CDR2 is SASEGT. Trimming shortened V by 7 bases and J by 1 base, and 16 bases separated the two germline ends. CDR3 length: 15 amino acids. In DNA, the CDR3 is TGTGCCAGCACCACCAAAGGGTGGGGGAACACTGAAGCTTTCTTT. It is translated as CASTTKGWGNTEAFF.

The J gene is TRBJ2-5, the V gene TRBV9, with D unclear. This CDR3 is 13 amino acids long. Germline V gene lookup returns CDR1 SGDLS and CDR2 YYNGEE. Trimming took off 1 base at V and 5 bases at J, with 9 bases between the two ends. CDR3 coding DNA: TGTGCCAGCAGCGTACAAGCTACCGAGACCCAGTACTTC. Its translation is CASSVQATETQYF.

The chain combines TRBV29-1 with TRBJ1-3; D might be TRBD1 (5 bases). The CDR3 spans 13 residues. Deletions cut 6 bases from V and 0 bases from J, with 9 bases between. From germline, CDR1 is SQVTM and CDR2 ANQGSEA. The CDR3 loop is CSVETDSGNTIYF. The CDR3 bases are TGCAGCGTCGAGACAGACTCTGGAAACACCATATATTTT.

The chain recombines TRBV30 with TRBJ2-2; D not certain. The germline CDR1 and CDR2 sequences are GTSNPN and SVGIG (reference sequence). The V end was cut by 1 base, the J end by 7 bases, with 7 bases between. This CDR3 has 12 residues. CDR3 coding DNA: TGTGCCTGGAGTGCCCTCGGCGGGGAGCTGTTTTTT. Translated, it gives CAWSALGGELFF.

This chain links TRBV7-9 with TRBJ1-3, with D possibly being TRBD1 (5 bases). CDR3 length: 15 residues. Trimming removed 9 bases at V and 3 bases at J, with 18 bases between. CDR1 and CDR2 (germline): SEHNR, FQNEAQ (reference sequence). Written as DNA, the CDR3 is TGTGCCAGTCACGGCCCGGGGGAGGATGGAAACACCATATATTTT. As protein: CASHGPGEDGNTIYF. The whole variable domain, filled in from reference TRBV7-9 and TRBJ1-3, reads DTGVSQNPRHKITKRGQNVTFRCDPISEHNRLYWYRQTLGQGPEFLTYFQNEAQLEKSRLLSDRFSAERPKGSFSTLEIQRTEQGDSAMYLCASHGPGEDGNTIYFGEGSWLTVV.

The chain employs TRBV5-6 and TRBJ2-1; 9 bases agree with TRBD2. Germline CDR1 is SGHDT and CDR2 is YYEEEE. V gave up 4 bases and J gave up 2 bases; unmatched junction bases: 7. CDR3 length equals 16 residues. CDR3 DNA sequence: TGTGCCAGCAGCCCCGGACTAGCGCAACCCTACAATGAGCAGTTCTTC. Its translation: CASSPGLAQPYNEQFF.

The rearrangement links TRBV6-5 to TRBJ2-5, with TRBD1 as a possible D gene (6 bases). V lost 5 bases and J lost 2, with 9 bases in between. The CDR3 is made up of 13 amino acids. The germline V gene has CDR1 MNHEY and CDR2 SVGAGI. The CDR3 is CASSDRLQETQYF. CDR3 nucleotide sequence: TGTGCCAGCAGTGACAGGCTTCAAGAGACCCAGTACTTC.

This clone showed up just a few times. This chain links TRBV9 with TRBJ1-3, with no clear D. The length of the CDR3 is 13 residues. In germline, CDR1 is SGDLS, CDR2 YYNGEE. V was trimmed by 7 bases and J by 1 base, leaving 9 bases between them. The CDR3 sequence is CASSATSGNTIYF. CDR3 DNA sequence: TGTGCCAGCTCAGCGACATCTGGAAACACCATATATTTT.